This TCR beta chain emerged from a study of blood T cell dynamics during melanoma immunotherapy. Study as a whole: Metastatic melanoma patients received first-line pembrolizumab or nivolumab plus ipilimumab.

The CDR3 has 15 residues. V shed 1 base, J shed 4 bases, and the junction held 5 bases outside the gene matches. Germline loops: CDR1 MNHEY, CDR2 SMNVEV (reference sequence). The sample's time point: pre-treatment baseline. Clones were sequenced by immunoSEQ multiplex PCR, and TCRdb holds only the in-frame ones, with some missing. This sample has tens of thousands of clones, with roughly 85% found just once. V is TRBV27 and J is TRBJ2-3; TRBD2 agrees at 7 bases. This clonotype was sampled from a human donor with melanoma. The sample here was blood, taken from a patient treated with checkpoint blockade. CDR3 coding DNA: TGTGCCAGCAGTTTATTGGCGGGAGTGCCAGATACGCAGTATTTT. As protein: CASSLLAGVPDTQYF.